The sequence of this T cell receptor (beta chain) was determined in a study of HIV-infected children after antiretroviral therapy interruption (dated by TCRdb to the late 2010s). With regard to the full study: Eight children, all with CD4+ count above 500 and viral load below 50 copies/ml, were included, of whom four were on planned treatment interruption and four were on continuous treatment. A median age of roughly 10 years was recorded in the interruption group, and a median age of around 8 years was recorded in the continuous treatment group. Recorded exposure to EBV and CMV was present in most of the participating children. Samples from the interruption arm were taken at week 0, at week 12, at the end of interruption (week 24 or 48), and about 3 years after the study ended. In the continuous-treatment arm, samples from corresponding weeks 0, 48 and 150 were analyzed. Alongside measurements of thymic output, the study compared TCR repertoires of children on planned treatment interruption with TCR repertoires of children on continuous antiretroviral treatment.

The treatment or condition tag for this specimen amounts to: PENTA 11 planned treatment interruption arm or continuous ART arm. The participants were children from the United Kingdom between 2 and 15 years old who had been on ART with at least three drugs for 24 weeks or longer. Cryopreserved PBMCs containing at least 5 million viable cells were needed, and a few candidate patients were excluded because their viable PBMC yield was low. Using a FACSAria III cell sorter, memory CD8+ CD45RO+ CD45RA- T cells were FACS-sorted out of thawed PBMCs. The sorted cells were fixed, and RNA was then extracted with the RNeasy FFPE kit and afterward with the RNeasy Micro kit. On the study overall, not on this receptor specifically: The small number of patients is a limitation, and caution is needed when interpreting the data. In a few patients, shared-triplet CDR3 clusters rose after interruption, but the overall increase reached significance only when one outlier patient was excluded. For naive CD4+ repertoires of PTI patients, CDR3 sharing between time points dropped once interruption began, while many sequences were shared between the end of interruption and 3 years later.

By sample share, this clonotype is medium-sized (0.01 to 0.1%). The target of this receptor is not known. No base-level quality is on record; no much larger clone is a single base apart. Reading the germline V gene gives CDR1 MDHEN and CDR2 SYDVKM. Relative to germline, V is 6 bases shorter and J is 0 bases shorter, with 6 bases between their ends. From its cysteine to its phenylalanine, the CDR3 spans 12 amino acids. Only the CDR3 part of the read is kept: 36 bases, read in frame from the first base. The receptor library was made with 3' RACE. TCR libraries were constructed from RNA with a 3' RACE protocol that used unique molecular identifiers to correct for PCR amplification bias. As many as 12 amplicon libraries were pooled and then sequenced on an Illumina MiSeq using v2 2x250 paired-end chemistry. The original methods were these. Reads were processed with Decombinator to assign V and J genes and CDR3, with barcode-based error and PCR bias correction. Repertoires were subsampled to equal depth before Gini coefficient calculation using the R ineq package. GLIPH, Hamming distance and a shared triplet metric were used to assess CDR3 similarity. The public sequencing data were trimmed at Q25 with fastp and processed into clonotypes with MiXCR by TCRdb, which kept only in-frame beta chains. Each entry is one CDR3 protein sequence, shown with its most common DNA and genes. These V and J calls are TCRdb output, not the study's own analysis. The sample has 5,500 to 8,000 distinct CDR3 sequences on record, more than 15% of them singletons. The ten top clones hold roughly an eighth of the sample.

Sequencing was performed on CD45RO+ CD8+ T cells from PBMCs, pooled from several time points, taken from a donor given antiretroviral therapy, either interrupted or continuous. In light of the paper, this sample's cell subset or site label describes: memory CD8+ CD45RO+ CD45RA- T cells. This sequence uses TRBV28 and TRBJ2-7; a confident D gene designation cannot be given. The TCR originated in a pool of human donors with HIV. The CDR3 here reads CASSFSSYEQYF. At the DNA level, the sequence is TGTGCCAGCAGCTTTAGCTCCTACGAGCAGTACTTC. Where the CDR3 stops, the reference TRBV28 and TRBJ2-7 genes take over; the full variable domain is DVKVTQSSRYLVKRTGEKVFLECVQDMDHENMFWYRQDPGLGLRLIYFSYDVKMKEKGDIPEGYSVSREKKERFSLILESASTNQTSMYLCASSFSSYEQYFGPGTRLTVT.